These 10 T cell receptor beta chains share one sample of origin, sequenced in a study of identical twins. TCRdb used MiXCR to reprocess the 5' RACE reads, holding one entry per CDR3 protein. The sample includes under 900,000 distinct CDR3 sequences, 15% to 20% of them seen just once. These data were also filed under a second study, of T cells expressing NK-cell markers.

The sequencing sample was made of PBMCs. These receptors were obtained from a woman under 30 in good health.

This sequence joins TRBV20-1 and TRBJ2-2; 10 nucleotides line up with TRBD1. Germline assignment: CDR1 DFQATT and CDR2 SNEGSKA (reference sequence). This CDR3 is 15 amino acids long. V gave up 4 bases and J gave up 5 bases; unmatched junction bases: 7. The CDR3 sequence: CSAIPGQGRTGELFF. In DNA form, the CDR3 reads TGCAGTGCTATTCCGGGACAGGGGCGGACCGGGGAGCTGTTTTTT.

The chain is built from TRBV7-2 and TRBJ2-1; D is ambiguous. CDR3 size: 12 residues. The ends were cut back, 3 bases at V and 12 bases at J, with 12 bases in the middle. The V gene's germline CDR1 is SGHTA and CDR2 FQGNSA. The CDR3 DNA reads as TGTGCCAGCAGCTTGTTCCCCGAAGGGCAGTTCTTC. Translating gives CASSLFPEGQFF.

The table lists this clonotype with a few counts. The rearrangement joins TRBV5-6 to TRBJ1-2; D unclear. The germline CDR1 and CDR2 sequences are SGHDT and YYEEEE. V was cut by 0 bases and J by 6 bases, with 9 bases left in between. This CDR3 is built from 13 residues. The CDR3 spells CASSLANGDGYTF. The CDR3 DNA reads TGTGCCAGCAGCTTGGCCAACGGAGATGGCTACACCTTC.

The chain uses TRBV5-1 and TRBJ2-1; D possibly matches TRBD1 or TRBD2 (5 bases each). This CDR3 contains 15 residues. Trimming took off 0 bases at V and 2 bases at J, with 9 bases between the two ends. Germline values: CDR1 SGHRS, CDR2 YFSETQ. The CDR3 is CASSLGDVTYNEQFF. The CDR3 region has the DNA TGCGCCAGCAGCTTGGGGGACGTTACCTACAATGAGCAGTTCTTC.

This clonotype was seen at least ten times. The rearrangement uses TRBV20-1 and TRBJ2-5; D remains unclear. CDR1 is DFQATT, CDR2 SNEGSKA, per germline (reference sequence). This CDR3 is 14 amino acids long. V was cut by 2 bases and J by 1 base, with 11 bases left in between. This chain's CDR3 is CSARLGTIQETQYF. DNA of the CDR3: TGCAGTGCTAGACTAGGAACCATCCAAGAGACCCAGTACTTC.

This chain connects TRBV20-1 to TRBJ1-2, with D hard to call. Germline CDR1 DFQATT, CDR2 SNEGSKA (reference sequence). The CDR3 consists of 12 residues. V lost 0 bases and J lost 5, with 7 bases in between. DNA for the CDR3: TGCAGTGCTAGAGACCGGCCTTATGGCTACACCTTC. Residues: CSARDRPYGYTF.

This clonotype was recorded a few times. The chain couples TRBV29-1 to TRBJ2-1; D is uncertain. The CDR3 contains 14 residues. Trimming cost V 6 bases and J 4 bases, with 16 bases left between them. The germline CDR1 and CDR2 sequences are SQVTM and ANQGSEA. CDR3 amino acids: CSVAWVGRYNEQFF. The CDR3, as DNA: TGCAGCGTAGCGTGGGTCGGTAGATACAATGAGCAGTTCTTC.

Ten or more counts support this clonotype. V and J are TRBV12-3 or TRBV12-4 and TRBJ1-1; the D gene is possibly TRBD1 (6 bases). The V and J ends lost 7 bases and 1 base respectively, with 13 bases between them. The CDR3 contains 14 residues. The CDR3 DNA is TGTGCCAGCACCTTGGGACATCCGAACACTGAAGCTTTCTTT. This encodes CASTLGHPNTEAFF.

The V gene is TRBV4-2, the J gene TRBJ2-3; D unresolved. The CDR3 runs to 15 residues. Trimming pared 5 bases from V and 0 bases from J, leaving 12 bases between. CDR1 and CDR2 from the germline V gene are LGHNA and YNFKEQ. The CDR3 nucleotides are TGTGCCAGCAGCGCGCCCAGGCCGAGCACAGATACGCAGTATTTT. This codes for CASSAPRPSTDTQYF.

This chain joins TRBV29-1 and TRBJ2-7; 7 bases line up with TRBD2. Germline-derived CDR1 and CDR2 are SQVTM and ANQGSEA. After removal of 5 bases from V and 0 bases from J, the junction contained 1 base not matched to a gene. The CDR3 runs 12 residues. The CDR3 DNA follows: TGCAGCGTTCTAGCGGCCTCCTACGAGCAGTACTTC. It codes for CSVLAASYEQYF.